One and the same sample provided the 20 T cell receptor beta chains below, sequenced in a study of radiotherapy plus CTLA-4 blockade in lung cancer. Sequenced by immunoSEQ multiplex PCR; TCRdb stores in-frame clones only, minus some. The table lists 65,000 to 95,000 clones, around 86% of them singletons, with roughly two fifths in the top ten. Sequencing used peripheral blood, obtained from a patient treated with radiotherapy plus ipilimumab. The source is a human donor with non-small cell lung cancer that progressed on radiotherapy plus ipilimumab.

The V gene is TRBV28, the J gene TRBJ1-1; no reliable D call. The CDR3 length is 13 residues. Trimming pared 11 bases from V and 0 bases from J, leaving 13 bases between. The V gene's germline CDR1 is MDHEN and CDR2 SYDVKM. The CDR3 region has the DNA TGTGCCGCCGGGCAAGATATGAACACTGAAGCTTTCTTT. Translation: CAAGQDMNTEAFF.

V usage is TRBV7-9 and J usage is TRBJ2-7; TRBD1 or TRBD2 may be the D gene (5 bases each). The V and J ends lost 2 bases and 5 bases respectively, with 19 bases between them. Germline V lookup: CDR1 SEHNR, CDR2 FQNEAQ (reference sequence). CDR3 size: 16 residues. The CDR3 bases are TGTGCCAGCAGCTTACTGGGGGTTGGGGAGTCCCACGAGCAGTACTTC. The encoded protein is CASSLLGVGESHEQYF.

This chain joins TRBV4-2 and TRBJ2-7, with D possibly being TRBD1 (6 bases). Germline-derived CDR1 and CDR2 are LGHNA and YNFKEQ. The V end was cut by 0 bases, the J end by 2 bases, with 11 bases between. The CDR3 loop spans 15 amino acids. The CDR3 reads CASSQEPAGAYEQYF. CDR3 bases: TGTGCCAGCAGCCAAGAGCCGGCAGGGGCCTACGAGCAGTACTTC.

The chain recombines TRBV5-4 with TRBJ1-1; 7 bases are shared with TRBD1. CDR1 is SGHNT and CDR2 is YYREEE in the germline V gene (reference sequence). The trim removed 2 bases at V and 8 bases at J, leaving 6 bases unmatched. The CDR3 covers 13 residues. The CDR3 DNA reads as TGTGCCAGCAGCTTCGGAGACAGGGCAGAAGCTTTCTTT. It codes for CASSFGDRAEAFF.

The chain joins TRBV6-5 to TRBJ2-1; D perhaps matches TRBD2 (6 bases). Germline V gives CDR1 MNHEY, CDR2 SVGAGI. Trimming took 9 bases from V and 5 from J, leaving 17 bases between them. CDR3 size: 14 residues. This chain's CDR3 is CASAPGLVNNEQFF. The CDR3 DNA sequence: TGTGCCAGTGCCCCGGGACTGGTGAACAATGAGCAGTTCTTC.

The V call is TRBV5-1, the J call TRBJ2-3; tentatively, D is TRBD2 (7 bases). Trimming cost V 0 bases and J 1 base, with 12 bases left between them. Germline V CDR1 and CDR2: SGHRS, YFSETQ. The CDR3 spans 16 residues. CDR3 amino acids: CASSLARGAGTDTQYF. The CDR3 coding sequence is TGCGCCAGCAGCTTGGCCCGGGGGGCCGGCACAGATACGCAGTATTTT.

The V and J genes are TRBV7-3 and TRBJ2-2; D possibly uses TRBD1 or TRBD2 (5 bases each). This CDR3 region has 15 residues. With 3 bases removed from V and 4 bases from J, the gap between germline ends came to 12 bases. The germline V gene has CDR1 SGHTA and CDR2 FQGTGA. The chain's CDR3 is CASSFAGTGTGELFF. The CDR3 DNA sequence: TGTGCCAGCAGCTTTGCCGGGACCGGCACCGGGGAGCTGTTTTTT.

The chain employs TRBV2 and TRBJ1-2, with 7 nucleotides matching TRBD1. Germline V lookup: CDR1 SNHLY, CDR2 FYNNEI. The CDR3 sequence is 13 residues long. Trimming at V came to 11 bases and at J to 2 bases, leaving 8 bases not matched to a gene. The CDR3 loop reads CAVTADRNYGYTF. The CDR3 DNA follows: TGTGCCGTTACAGCGGACAGGAACTATGGCTACACCTTC.

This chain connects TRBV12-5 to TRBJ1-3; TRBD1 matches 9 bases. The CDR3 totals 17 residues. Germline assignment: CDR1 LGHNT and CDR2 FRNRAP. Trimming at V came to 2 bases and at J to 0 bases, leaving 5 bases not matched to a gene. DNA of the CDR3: TGTGCTAGTGGTTTGTGCCCGACAGGGGGCTCTGGAAACACCATATATTTT. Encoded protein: CASGLCPTGGSGNTIYF.

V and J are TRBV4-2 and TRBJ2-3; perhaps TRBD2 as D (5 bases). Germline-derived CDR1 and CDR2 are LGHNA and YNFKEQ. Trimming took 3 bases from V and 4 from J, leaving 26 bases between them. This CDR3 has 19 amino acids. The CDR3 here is CASSQRGDAASFSADTQYF. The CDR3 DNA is TGTGCCAGCAGCCAGCGAGGAGATGCTGCTAGCTTTTCGGCAGATACGCAGTATTTT.

This chain's CDR3 is CASSLDPESAYEQYV. In DNA form, the CDR3 reads TGTGCCAGCAGTCTAGACCCCGAATCGGCCTACGAGCAGTACGTC. The chain links TRBV2 to TRBJ2-7; D is undetermined. The V end lost 5 bases, the J end lost 2 bases, and 16 bases lay between the germline ends. This CDR3 has 15 amino acids. CDR1 is SNHLY and CDR2 is FYNNEI in the germline V gene.

The CDR3 sequence: CASSYVRDAYGYTF. In DNA, the CDR3 is TGTGCCAGCAGTTACGTCCGGGACGCCTATGGCTACACCTTC. The chain recombines TRBV6-5 with TRBJ1-2; perhaps TRBD1 as D (5 bases). Germline values: CDR1 MNHEY, CDR2 SVGAGI. The CDR3 is 14 amino acids. Trimming shortened V by 2 bases and J by 4 bases, and 11 bases separated the two germline ends.

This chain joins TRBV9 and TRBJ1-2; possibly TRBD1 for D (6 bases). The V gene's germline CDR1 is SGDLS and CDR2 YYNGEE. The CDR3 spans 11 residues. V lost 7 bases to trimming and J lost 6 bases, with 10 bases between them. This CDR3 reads CASLGGDGYTF. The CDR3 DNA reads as TGTGCCAGCTTGGGGGGCGATGGCTACACCTTC.

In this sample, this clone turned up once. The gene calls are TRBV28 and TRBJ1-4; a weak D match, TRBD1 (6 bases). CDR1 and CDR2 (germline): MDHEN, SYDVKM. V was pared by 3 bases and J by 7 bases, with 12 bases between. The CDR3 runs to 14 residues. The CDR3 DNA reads TGTGCCAGCAGTTTGGGGGGCCTTGGTGAAAAACTGTTTTTT. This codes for CASSLGGLGEKLFF.

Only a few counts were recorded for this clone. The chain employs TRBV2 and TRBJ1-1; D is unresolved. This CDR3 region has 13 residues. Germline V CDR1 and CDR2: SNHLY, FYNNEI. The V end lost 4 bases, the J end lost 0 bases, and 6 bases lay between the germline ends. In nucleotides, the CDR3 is TGTGCCAGCAGTGGAGTCATGAACACTGAAGCTTTCTTT. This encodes CASSGVMNTEAFF. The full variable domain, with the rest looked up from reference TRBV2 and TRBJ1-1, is EPEVTQTPSHQVTQMGQEVILRCVPISNHLYFYWYRQILGQKVEFLVSFYNNEISEKSEIFDDQFSVERPDGSNFTLKIRSTKLEDSAMYFCASSGVMNTEAFFGQGTRLTVV.

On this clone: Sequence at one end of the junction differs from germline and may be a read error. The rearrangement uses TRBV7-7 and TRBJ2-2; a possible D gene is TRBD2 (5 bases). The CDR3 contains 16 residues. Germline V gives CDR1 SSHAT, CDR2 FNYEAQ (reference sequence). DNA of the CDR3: TGTGCTAGCAGCTATAGACCCGGGGTTGGGACCGGGGAGCTGTTTTTT. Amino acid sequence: CASSYRPGVGTGELFF. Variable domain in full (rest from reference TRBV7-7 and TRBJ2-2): GAGVSQSPRYKVTKRGQDVTLRCDPISSHATLYWYQQALGQGPEFLTYFNYEAQPDKSGLPSDRFSAERPEGSISTLTIQRTEQRDSAMYRCASSYRPGVGTGELFFGEGSRLTVL.

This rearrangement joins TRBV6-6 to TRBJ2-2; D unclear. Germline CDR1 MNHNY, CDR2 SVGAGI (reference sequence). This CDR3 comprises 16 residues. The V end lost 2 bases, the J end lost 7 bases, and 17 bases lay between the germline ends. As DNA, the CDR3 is TGTGCCAGCAGTTACCGGCTAGGGATCGATGGCGGGGAGCTGTTTTTT. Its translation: CASSYRLGIDGGELFF.

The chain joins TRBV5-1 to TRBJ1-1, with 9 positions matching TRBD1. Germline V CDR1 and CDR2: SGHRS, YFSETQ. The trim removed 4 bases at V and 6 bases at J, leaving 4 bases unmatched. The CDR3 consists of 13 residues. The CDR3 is CASSGDRVAEAFF. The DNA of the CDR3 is TGCGCCAGCAGCGGGGACAGGGTGGCTGAAGCTTTCTTT.

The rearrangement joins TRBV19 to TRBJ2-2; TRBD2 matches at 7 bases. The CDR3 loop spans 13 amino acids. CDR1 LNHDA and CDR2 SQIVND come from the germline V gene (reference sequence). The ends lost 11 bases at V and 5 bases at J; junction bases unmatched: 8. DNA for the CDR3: TGTGCCTCATCTAGCGGACCGACCGGGGAGCTGTTTTTT. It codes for CASSSGPTGELFF.

CDR3 in DNA: TGTGCCAGCAGTCCCGTAGCGGGAGGGCCAGTCATTGAGCAGTTCTTC. The encoded protein is CASSPVAGGPVIEQFF. This sequence joins TRBV28 and TRBJ2-1; 11 bases map to TRBD2. The germline V gene encodes CDR1 MDHEN and CDR2 SYDVKM. V lost 5 bases and J lost 9; bases outside the gene matches: 12. The CDR3 has 16 residues.